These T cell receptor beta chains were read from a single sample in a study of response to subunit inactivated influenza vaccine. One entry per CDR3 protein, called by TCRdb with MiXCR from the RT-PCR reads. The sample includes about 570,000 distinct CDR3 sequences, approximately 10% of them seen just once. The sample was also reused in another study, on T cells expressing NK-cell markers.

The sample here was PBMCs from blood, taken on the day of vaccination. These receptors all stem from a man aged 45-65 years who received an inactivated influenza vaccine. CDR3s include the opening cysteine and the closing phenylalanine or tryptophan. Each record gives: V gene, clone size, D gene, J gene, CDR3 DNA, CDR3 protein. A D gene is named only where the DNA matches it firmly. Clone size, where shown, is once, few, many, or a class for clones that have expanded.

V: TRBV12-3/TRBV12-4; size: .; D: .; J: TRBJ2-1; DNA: TGTGCCAGCAGTTTATACAGATACAATGAGCAGTTCTTC; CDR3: CASSLYRYNEQFF
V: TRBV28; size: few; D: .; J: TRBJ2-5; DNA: TGTGCCAGCAGTTTTCTTCATCCGGGGGAAGAGTACTTC; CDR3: CASSFLHPGEEYF
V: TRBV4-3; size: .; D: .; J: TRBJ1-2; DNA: TGCGCCAGCAGCCAAGATGGGAGCTACGGTGGCTACACCTTC; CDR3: CASSQDGSYGGYTF
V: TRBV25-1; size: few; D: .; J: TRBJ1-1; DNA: TGTGCCAGCAGTGAATTAGCGGGAGCTGAAGCTTTCTTT; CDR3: CASSELAGAEAFF
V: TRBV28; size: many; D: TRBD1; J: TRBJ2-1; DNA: TGTGCCAGCAAGGGACAGGGGGACTACAATGAGCAGTTCTTC; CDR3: CASKGQGDYNEQFF
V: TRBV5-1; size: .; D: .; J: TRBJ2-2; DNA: TGCGCCAGTAATGCCGGTGACGGGGAGCTGTTTTTT; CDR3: CASNAGDGELFF
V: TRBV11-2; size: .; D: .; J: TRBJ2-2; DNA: TGTGCCAGCAGCTTAAGTGCCTGGAACACCGGGGAGCTGTTTTTT; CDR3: CASSLSAWNTGELFF
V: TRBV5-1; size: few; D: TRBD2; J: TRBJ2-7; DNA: TGCGCCAGCAGCATTGGACTAGACTACGAGCAGTACTTC; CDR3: CASSIGLDYEQYF
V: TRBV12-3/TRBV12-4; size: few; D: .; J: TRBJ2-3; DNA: TGTGCCAGCAGTCTAAGGCCGGATCGCACAGATACGCAGTATTTT; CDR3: CASSLRPDRTDTQYF
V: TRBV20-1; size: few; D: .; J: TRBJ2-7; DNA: TGCAGTGCTACTGGACTTAGCGCCTTCTACGAGCAGTACTTC; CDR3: CSATGLSAFYEQYF
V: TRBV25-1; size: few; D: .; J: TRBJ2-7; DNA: TGTGCCAGCAGTGGGGGCCGGTGGGAGCAGTACTTC; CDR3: CASSGGRWEQYF
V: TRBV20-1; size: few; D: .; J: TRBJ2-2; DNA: TGCAGTGCTAGAGGGCAGGGGATAACCGGGGAGCTGTTTTTT; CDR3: CSARGQGITGELFF
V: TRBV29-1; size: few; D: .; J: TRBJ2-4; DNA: TGCAGCGTTGAGCCGTTGGGGAACATTCAGTACTTC; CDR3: CSVEPLGNIQYF
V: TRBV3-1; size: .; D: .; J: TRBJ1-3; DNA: TGTGCCAGCAGCCAAGGAAAAGGGCCCGGAAACACCATATATTTT; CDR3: CASSQGKGPGNTIYF
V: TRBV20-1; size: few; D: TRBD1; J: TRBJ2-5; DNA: TGCAGTGCCTGGGACAGTCAAGAGACCCAGTACTTC; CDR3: CSAWDSQETQYF
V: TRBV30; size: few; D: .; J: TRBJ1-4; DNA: TGTGCCTGGAGAACGGGGACCCTTGCAACTAATGAAAAACTGTTTTTT; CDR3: CAWRTGTLATNEKLFF
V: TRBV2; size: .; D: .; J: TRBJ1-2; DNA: TGTGCCAGCAGCTTAACAGTTAACTATGGCTACACCTTC; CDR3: CASSLTVNYGYTF
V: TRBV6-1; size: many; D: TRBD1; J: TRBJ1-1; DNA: TGTGCCAGCACCCCGGACAGGGCAAACACTGAAGCTTTCTTT; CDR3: CASTPDRANTEAFF
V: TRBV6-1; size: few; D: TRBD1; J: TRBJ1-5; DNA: TGTGCCAGCAGTGTCCAGGGGGCAATCAATCAGCCCCAGCATTTT; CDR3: CASSVQGAINQPQHF
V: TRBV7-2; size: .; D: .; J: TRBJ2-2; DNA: TGTGCCAGCAGCTCGCAGGGGGGCGGGGAGCTGTTTTTT; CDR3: CASSSQGGGELFF
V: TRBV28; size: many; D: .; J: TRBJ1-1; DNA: TGTGCCAGCAGTCCACAAGGTAGACCCGGGGGTGGCACTGAAGCTTTCTTT; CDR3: CASSPQGRPGGGTEAFF
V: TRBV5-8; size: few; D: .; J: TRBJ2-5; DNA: TGTGCCAGCACCTCAGGCGGGCGGGCCGGCCAAGAGACCCAGTACTTC; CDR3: CASTSGGRAGQETQYF
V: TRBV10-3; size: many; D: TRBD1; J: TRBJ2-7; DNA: TGTGCCATCACCTCGGACAGGGGAAGCTACGAGCAGTACTTC; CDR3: CAITSDRGSYEQYF
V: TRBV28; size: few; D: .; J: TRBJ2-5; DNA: TGTGCCAGCAGTTTTGGGACGTTTGAGACCCAGTACTTC; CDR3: CASSFGTFETQYF
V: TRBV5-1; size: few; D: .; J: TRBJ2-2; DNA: TGCGCCAGCAAACTCCGGGACGACACCGGGGAGCTGTTTTTT; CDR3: CASKLRDDTGELFF
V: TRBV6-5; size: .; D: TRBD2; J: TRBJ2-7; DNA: TGTGCCAGCAGTTACTCGATGGGGGGGTTTTCAAGCGAGCAGTACTTC; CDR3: CASSYSMGGFSSEQYF
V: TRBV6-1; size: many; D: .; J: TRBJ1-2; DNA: TGTGCCGTTGGGGACTTTCAAAGGACTGGCTACACCTTC; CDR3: CAVGDFQRTGYTF
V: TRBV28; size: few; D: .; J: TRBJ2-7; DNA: TGTGCCAGCTTTTCGGCGGGGACAGCCTCCTACGAGCAGTACTTC; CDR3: CASFSAGTASYEQYF
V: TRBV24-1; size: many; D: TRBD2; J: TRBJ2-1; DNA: TGTGCCACCAGTGACCCGTCGAGGCGGGGGGACCACAATGAGCAGTTCTTC; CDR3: CATSDPSRRGDHNEQFF
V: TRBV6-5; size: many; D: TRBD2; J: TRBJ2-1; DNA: TGTGCCAGCAGTTACTCAGGACTAGCGGGAGCATGGGCCTACAATGAGCAGTTCTTC; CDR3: CASSYSGLAGAWAYNEQFF
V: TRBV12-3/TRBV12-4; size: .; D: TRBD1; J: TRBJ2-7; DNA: TGTGCCAGCAGCCGCCGACAGGGTTGGCACGAGCAGTACTTC; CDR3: CASSRRQGWHEQYF
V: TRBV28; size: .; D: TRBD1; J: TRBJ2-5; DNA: TGTGCCAGCATTCCGGGACAGGGGTTGGAGACCCAGTACTTC; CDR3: CASIPGQGLETQYF
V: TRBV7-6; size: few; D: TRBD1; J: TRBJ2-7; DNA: TGTGCCAGCAGCTTAGACGGACAGGGCCGGTACGAGCAGTACTTC; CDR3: CASSLDGQGRYEQYF
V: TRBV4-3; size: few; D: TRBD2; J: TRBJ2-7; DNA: TGCGCCAGCAGCCAAGAGCGGGAGGGCCTCTACGAGCAGTACTTC; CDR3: CASSQEREGLYEQYF
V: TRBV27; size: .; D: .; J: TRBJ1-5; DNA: TGTGCCAGCACTTTGGGGACGGGGGCAAGCAATCAGCCCCAGCATTTT; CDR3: CASTLGTGASNQPQHF
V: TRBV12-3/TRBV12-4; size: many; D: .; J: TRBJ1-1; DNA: TGTGCCAGCAGCAAGACAGCCCTTGAAGCTTTCTTT; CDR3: CASSKTALEAFF
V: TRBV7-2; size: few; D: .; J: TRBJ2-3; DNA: TGTGCCAGCAGCTTAGGCCAGGGGAGAACGCTCACAGATACGCAGTATTTT; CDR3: CASSLGQGRTLTDTQYF
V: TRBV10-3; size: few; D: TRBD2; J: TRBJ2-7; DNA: TGTGCCATCAGTGCGACTAGCGGGAGAGGTTACGAGCAGTACTTC; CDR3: CAISATSGRGYEQYF
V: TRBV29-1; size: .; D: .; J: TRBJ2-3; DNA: TGCAGCGCAGTAACAGGTAGCACAGATACGCAGTATTTT; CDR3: CSAVTGSTDTQYF
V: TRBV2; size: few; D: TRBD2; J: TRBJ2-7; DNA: TGTGCCAGCCGAAAAAGCGGGGGGCTCGGATCCGAGCAGTACTTC; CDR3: CASRKSGGLGSEQYF
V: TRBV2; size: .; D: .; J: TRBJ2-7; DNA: TGTGCCAGCAGCGGTCGTCGGGGGGCCTACTACGAGCAGTACTTC; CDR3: CASSGRRGAYYEQYF
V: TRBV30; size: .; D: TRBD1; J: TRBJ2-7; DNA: TGTGCCTGGAGTGGGGACAGGGGGCTCCACGAGCAGTACTTC; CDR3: CAWSGDRGLHEQYF